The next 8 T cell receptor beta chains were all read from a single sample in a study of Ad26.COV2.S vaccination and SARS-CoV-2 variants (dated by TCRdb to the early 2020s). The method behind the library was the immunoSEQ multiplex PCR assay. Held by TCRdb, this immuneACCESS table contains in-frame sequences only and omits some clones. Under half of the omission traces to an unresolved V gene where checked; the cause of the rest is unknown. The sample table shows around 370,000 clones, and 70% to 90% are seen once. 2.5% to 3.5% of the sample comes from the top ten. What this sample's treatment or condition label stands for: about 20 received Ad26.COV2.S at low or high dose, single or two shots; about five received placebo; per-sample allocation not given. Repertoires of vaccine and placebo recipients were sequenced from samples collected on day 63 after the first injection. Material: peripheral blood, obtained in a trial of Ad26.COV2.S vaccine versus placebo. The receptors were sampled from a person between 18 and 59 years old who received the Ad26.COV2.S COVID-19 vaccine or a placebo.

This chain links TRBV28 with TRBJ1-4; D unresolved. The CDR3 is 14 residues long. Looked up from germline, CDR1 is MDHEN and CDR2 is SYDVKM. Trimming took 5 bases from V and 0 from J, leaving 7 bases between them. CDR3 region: CASSKRATNEKLFF. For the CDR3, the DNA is TGTGCCAGCAGTAAGAGAGCAACTAATGAAAAACTGTTTTTT. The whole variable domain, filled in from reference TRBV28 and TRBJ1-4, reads DVKVTQSSRYLVKRTGEKVFLECVQDMDHENMFWYRQDPGLGLRLIYFSYDVKMKEKGDIPEGYSVSREKKERFSLILESASTNQTSMYLCASSKRATNEKLFFGSGTQLSVL.

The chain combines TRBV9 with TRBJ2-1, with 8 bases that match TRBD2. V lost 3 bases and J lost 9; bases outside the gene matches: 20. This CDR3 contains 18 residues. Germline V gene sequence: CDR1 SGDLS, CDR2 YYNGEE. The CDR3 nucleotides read TGTGCCAGCAGCGGCGCTCGAAACGGGACTAGACTTTTTGGTGAGCAGTTCTTC. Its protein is CASSGARNGTRLFGEQFF.

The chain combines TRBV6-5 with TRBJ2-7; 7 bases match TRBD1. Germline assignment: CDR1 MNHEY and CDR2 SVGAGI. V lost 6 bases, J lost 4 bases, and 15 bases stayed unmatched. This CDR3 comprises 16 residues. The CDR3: CASSYNRPGGIYEQYF. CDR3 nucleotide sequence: TGTGCCAGCAGCTACAACCGCCCAGGGGGAATTTACGAGCAGTACTTC.

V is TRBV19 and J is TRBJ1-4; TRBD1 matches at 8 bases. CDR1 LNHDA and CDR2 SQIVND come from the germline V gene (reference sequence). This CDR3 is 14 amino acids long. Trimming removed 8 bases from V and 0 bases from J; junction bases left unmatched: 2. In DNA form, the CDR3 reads TGTGCCAGTTGGACAGGGTCAACTAATGAAAAACTGTTTTTT. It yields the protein CASWTGSTNEKLFF.

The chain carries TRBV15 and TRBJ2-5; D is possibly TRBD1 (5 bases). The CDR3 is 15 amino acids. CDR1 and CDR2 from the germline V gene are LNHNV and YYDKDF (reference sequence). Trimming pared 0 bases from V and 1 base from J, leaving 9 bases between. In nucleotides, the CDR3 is TGTGCCACCAGCAGAGATCCGACAGCCCAAGAGACCCAGTACTTC. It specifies CATSRDPTAQETQYF.

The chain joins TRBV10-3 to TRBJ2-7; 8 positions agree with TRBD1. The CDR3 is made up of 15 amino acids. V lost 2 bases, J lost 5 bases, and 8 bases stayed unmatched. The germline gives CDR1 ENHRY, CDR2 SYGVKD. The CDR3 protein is CAISEGRGPSDEQYF. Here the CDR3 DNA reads TGTGCCATCAGTGAGGGCAGGGGGCCATCTGACGAGCAGTACTTC.

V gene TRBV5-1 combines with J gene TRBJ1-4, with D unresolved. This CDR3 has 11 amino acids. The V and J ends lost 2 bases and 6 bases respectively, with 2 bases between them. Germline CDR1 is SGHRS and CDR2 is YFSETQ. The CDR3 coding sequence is TGCGCCAGCAGCTTCGATGAAAAACTGTTTTTT. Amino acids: CASSFDEKLFF. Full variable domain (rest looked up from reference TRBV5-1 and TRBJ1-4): KAGVTQTPRYLIKTRGQQVTLSCSPISGHRSVSWYQQTPGQGLQFLFEYFSETQRNKGNFPGRFSGRQFSNSRSEMNVSTLELGDSALYLCASSFDEKLFFGSGTQLSVL.

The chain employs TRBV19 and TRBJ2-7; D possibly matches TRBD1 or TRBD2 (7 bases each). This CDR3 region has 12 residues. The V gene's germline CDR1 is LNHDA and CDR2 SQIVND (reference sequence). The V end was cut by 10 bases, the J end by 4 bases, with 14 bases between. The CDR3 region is CATQGGLYEQYF. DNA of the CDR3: TGTGCCACCCAGGGGGGGTTGTACGAGCAGTACTTC.